This T cell receptor beta chain originates from a study of beta chain features in type 1 diabetes. Across the whole study: Analysis included around 99,000,000 sorted cells drawn from all samples.

This clone was seen a few times. Antigen specificity is unknown. The CDR3 spans 12 residues. Trimming took 1 base from V and 5 from J, leaving 8 bases between them. CDR1 is GTSNPN and CDR2 is SVGIG in the germline V gene (reference sequence). The sequenced template was cDNA made from the entire isolated RNA. Produced via immunoSEQ multiplex PCR; TCRdb's table is partial and in-frame only. Here the sample spans 600,000 or so clones, over 12% being singletons. Broader study findings: Among patients with Type 1 diabetes, TCRB CDR3s were moderately but significantly shorter in every one of the four CD4+ subsets. Diminished insertions and augmented deletions at VDJ junctions characterized type 1 diabetes patients. Patients' naive, central memory and regulatory TCRB repertoires appeared more alike than those of healthy donors.

The sequenced material came from naive CD4+ T cells from blood. This TCR was sampled from a man aged 18 to 35 with type 1 diabetes. V gene TRBV30 combines with J gene TRBJ2-5; D unresolved. CDR3: CAWSALGETQYF. As DNA, the CDR3 is TGTGCCTGGAGTGCCCTCGGGGAGACCCAGTACTTC.